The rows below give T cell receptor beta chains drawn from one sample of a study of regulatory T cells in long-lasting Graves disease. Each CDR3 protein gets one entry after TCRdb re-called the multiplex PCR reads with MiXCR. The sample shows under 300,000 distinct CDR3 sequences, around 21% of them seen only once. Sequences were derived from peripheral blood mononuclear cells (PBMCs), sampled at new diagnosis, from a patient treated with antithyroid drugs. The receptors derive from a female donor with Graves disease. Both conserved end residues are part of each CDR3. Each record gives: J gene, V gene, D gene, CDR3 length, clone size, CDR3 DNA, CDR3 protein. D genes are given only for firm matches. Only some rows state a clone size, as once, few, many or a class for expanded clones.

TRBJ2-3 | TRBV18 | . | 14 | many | TGTGCCAGCTCACCTGACAGAAACACAGATACGCAGTATTTT | CASSPDRNTDTQYF
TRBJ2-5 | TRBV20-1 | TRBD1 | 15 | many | TGCAGTGCGAAACGGACAGGGGCCTTCCAAGAGACCCAGTACTTC | CSAKRTGAFQETQYF
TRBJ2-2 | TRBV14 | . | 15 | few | TGTGCCAGCAGCCCGTTGGGGGCCCGCACCGGGGAGCTGTTTTTT | CASSPLGARTGELFF
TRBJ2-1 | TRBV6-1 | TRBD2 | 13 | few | TGTGCCAGCAGCCCAGCGGGGAACAATGAGCAGTTCTTC | CASSPAGNNEQFF
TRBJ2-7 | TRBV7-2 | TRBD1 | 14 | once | TGTGCCAGCAGCTTACTGGGACAGGGCTACGAGCAGTACTTC | CASSLLGQGYEQYF
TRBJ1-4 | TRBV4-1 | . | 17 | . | TGCGCCAGCAGCCAGCTACTCAGGGACTTAACTAATGAAAAACTGTTTTTT | CASSQLLRDLTNEKLFF
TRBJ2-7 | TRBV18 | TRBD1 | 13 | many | TGTGCCAGTTCGGTCGGACAGGGGCACGAGCAGTACTTC | CASSVGQGHEQYF
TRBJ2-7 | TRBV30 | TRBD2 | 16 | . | TGTGCCTGGAGACTTACGGGACTAGCGACCTCCTACGAGCAGTACTTC | CAWRLTGLATSYEQYF
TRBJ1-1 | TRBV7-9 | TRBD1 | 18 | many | TGTGCCAGCAGCTTTTGGACAGGGCAATCTACCTTGAACACTGAAGCTTTCTTT | CASSFWTGQSTLNTEAFF
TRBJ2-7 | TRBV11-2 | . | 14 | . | TGCGCCAGCAGCCAAGTTGAGGGGGTGGACGAGCAGTACTTC | CASSQVEGVDEQYF
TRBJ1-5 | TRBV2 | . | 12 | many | TGTGCCAGCCGACAGTACAATCAGCCCCAGCATTTT | CASRQYNQPQHF
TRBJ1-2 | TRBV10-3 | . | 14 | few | TGTGCCATCAGCCCGACAGCAGAAGACTATGGCTACACCTTC | CAISPTAEDYGYTF
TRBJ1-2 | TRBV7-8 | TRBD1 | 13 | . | TGTGCCAGCAGCCTCGGACAGGGTATGGGCTACACCTTC | CASSLGQGMGYTF
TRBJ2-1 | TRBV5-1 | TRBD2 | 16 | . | TGCGCCAGCAGCTTGGGGACTAGCGGGGGAGGCAATGAGCAGTTCTTC | CASSLGTSGGGNEQFF
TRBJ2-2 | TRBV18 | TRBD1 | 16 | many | TGTGCCAGCTCACCACGTGGGACAGGGAACACCGGGGAGCTGTTTTTT | CASSPRGTGNTGELFF
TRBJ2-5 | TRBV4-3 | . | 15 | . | TGCGCCAGCAGCCAAGATCCCACAGGGTGGGAGACCCAGTACTTC | CASSQDPTGWETQYF
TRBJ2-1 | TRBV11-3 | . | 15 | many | TGTGCCAGCAGCCTAAACGTTGGGCGGCAGTATGAGCAGTTCTTC | CASSLNVGRQYEQFF
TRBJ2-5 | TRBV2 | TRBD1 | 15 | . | TGTGCCAGCAGTGACACAGGGGGCGGCGCAAAGACCCAGTACTTC | CASSDTGGGAKTQYF
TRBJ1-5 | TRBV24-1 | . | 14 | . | TGTGCCACCAGTGAGGCGGGAGGCAATCAGCCCCAGCATTTT | CATSEAGGNQPQHF
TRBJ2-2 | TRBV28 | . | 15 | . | TGTGCCAGCAGTTTCCTGGGGAAGGACACCGGGGAGCTGTTTTTT | CASSFLGKDTGELFF
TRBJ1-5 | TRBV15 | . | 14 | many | TGTGCCACCAGCACTACAGTTAGCAATCAGCCCCAGCATTTT | CATSTTVSNQPQHF
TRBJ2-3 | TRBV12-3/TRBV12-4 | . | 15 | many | TGTGCCAGCAGTTTCAGTGACAGAAGCACAGATACGCAGTATTTT | CASSFSDRSTDTQYF
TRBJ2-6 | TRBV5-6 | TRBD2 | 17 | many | TGTGCCAGCAGCTTGAGGCAGGGAGGGGCTGGGGCCAACGTCCTGACTTTC | CASSLRQGGAGANVLTF
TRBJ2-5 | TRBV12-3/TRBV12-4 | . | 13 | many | TGTGCCAGCGCCGACCAGAACGGCGAGACCCAGTACTTC | CASADQNGETQYF
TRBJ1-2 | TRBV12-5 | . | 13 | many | TGTGCTAGTGGTTACCCGGACAGTGCTGACTACACCTTC | CASGYPDSADYTF
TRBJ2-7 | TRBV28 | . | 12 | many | TGTGCCAGCAGTTTAAAAGCGTACGAGCAGTACTTC | CASSLKAYEQYF
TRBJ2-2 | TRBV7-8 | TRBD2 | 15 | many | TGTGCCAGCAGCTTAGGGGGAGGGTTGAGCAGGGAGCTGTTTTTT | CASSLGGGLSRELFF
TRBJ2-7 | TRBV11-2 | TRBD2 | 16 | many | TGTGCCAGCAGCCCCGGAGAACTAGCGTCGGGCTACGAGCAGTACTTC | CASSPGELASGYEQYF
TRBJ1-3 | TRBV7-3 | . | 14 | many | TGTGCCAGCAGCTTGACAGCTACTGGAAACACCATATATTTT | CASSLTATGNTIYF
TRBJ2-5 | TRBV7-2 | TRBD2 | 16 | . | TGTGCCAGCAGCCCCTCTAGCGGGGGGGGGATTTGGACCCAGTACTTC | CASSPSSGGGIWTQYF
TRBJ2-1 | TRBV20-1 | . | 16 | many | TGCAGTGCTAGAGAGGGGGCGGGAGTATCTTACAATGAGCAGTTCTTC | CSAREGAGVSYNEQFF
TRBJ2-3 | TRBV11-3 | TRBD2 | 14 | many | TGTGCCAGCAGCCCTGCCCGGGAGGGGGATACGCAGTATTTT | CASSPAREGDTQYF
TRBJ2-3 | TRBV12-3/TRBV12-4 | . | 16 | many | TGTGCCAGCAGCCTCCAAGGGCCGGGAGTCACAGATACGCAGTATTTT | CASSLQGPGVTDTQYF
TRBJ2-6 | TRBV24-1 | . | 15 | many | TGTGCCACCAGTGATGAGACGTCTGGGGCCAACGTCCTGACTTTC | CATSDETSGANVLTF
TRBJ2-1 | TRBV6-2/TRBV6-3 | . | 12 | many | TGTGCCAGCAGTTACCGACTACACGAGCAGTTCTTC | CASSYRLHEQFF
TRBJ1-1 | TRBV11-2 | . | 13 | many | TGTGCCAGCACTTTAGTCGAGAGGGCTGAAGCTTTCTTT | CASTLVERAEAFF
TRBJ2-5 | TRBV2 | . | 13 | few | TGTGCCAGCAGGGGAGGGGGCGGGGAGACCCAGTACTTC | CASRGGGGETQYF
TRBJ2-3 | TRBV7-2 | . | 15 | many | TGTGCCAGCAGACCAAGCCAAACTAGCACAGATACGCAGTATTTT | CASRPSQTSTDTQYF